The TCR beta chain described here comes from a study of shared clonotypes between healthy human individuals. Comment on this clone: The target antigen is unknown.

Both subsets, CD45RA+ naive and CD45RA-negative memory, were split from the CD4+ cells. The CDR3 spans 15 residues. Germline assignment: CDR1 SEHNR and CDR2 FQNEAQ (reference sequence). V was clipped by 2 bases and J by 4 bases, with 15 bases between them. General study points: Clonotypes shared by all four sorted-subset donors had higher generation probabilities than non-shared clonotypes.

As processed by the authors: ImmunoSEQ only sent back junction sequences with no quality scores, so filtering was done differently. The table came from immunoSEQ multiplex PCR; TCRdb's copy has only in-frame clones and leaves some out. V and J calls and clone size come straight from that table; D and trimming were deduced from the DNA. There are some 2 million clones in the sample; over 85% occur only once, and 0.13% lies in the top ten. Sequencing input: naive CD4+ T cells sorted from blood. As for subset: CD45RA+ positively selected. This TCR was recovered from a man aged 18-30 years in good health. The V and J genes are TRBV7-9 and TRBJ2-7; D is unclear. The CDR3 bases are TGTGCCAGCAGCTTAAATTTGGAACAGAGATACGAGCAGTACTTC. Its protein is CASSLNLEQRYEQYF.